This TCR beta chain comes out of a study of blood T cell repertoires in COVID-19. Source study methods: Scientists estimated how many nucleated cells there were by amplifying reference gene primers. This table comes from immunoSEQ multiplex PCR, and its TCRdb copy is limited to in-frame clones, with some not included. That table supplies the V and J calls and clone size; D and trimming were determined from the DNA. The sample carries 100,000 or so clones, 80% to 85% recorded once. The TCR comes from a man in his 60s with acute or convalescent COVID-19. Sequenced: peripheral blood.

CDR3 sequence reads: CASSGSTGREQYF. The CDR3, as DNA: TGTGCCAGCAGTGGGTCGACAGGGCGCGAGCAGTACTTC. The rearrangement joins TRBV19 to TRBJ2-7; TRBD1 matches at 7 bases. This CDR3 has 13 residues. Trimming took 9 bases from V and 6 from J; bases not matched to a gene: 11. Germline values: CDR1 LNHDA, CDR2 SQIVND (reference sequence).